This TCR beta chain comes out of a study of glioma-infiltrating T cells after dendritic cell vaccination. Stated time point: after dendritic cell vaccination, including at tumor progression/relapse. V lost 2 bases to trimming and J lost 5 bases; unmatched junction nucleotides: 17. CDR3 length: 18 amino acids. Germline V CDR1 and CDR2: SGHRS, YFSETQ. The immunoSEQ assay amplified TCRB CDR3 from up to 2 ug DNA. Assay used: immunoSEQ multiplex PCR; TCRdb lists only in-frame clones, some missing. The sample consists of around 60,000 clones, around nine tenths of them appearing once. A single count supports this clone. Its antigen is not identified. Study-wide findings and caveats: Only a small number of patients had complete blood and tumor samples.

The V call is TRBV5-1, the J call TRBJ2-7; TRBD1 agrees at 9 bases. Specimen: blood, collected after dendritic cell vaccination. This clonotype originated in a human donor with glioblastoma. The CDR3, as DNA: TGCGCCAGCAGCTTCCCGGGACAGGGATCGGCACGACCCCACGAGCAGTACTTC. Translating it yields CASSFPGQGSARPHEQYF.